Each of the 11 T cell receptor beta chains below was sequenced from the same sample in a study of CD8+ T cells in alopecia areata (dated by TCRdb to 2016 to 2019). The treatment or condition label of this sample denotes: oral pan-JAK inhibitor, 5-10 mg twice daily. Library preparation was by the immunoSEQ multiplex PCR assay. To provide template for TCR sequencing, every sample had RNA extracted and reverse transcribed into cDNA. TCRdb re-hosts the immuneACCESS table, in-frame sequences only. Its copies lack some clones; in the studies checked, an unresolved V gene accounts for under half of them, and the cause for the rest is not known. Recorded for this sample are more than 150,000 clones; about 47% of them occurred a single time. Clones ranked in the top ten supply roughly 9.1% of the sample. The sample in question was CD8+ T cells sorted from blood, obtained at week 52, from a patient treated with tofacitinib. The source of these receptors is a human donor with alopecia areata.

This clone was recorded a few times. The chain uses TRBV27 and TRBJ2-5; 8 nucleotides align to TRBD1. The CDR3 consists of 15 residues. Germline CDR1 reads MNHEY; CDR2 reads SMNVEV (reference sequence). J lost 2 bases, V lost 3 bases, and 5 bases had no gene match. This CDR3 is CASSFGQGYQETQYF. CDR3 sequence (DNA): TGTGCCAGCAGTTTTGGACAGGGATATCAAGAGACCCAGTACTTC.

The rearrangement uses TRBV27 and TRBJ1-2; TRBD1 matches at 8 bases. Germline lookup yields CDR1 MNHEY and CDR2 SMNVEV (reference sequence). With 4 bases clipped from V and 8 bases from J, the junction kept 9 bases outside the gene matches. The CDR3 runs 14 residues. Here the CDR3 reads CASSSLGQGRGYTF. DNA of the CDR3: TGTGCCAGCAGTTCACTAGGACAGGGTCGGGGCTACACCTTC.

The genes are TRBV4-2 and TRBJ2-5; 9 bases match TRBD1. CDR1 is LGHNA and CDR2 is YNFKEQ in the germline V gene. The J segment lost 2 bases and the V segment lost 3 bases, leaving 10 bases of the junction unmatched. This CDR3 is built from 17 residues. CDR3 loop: CASSHGGDREKQETQYF. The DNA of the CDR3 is TGTGCCAGCAGCCACGGTGGGGACAGGGAAAAACAAGAGACCCAGTACTTC.

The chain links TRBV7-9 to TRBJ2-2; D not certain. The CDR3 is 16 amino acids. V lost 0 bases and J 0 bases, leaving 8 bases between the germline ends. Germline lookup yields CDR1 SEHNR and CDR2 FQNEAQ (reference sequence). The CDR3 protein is CASSLAAKPNTGELFF. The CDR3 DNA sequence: TGTGCCAGCAGCTTAGCGGCCAAACCGAACACCGGGGAGCTGTTTTTT.

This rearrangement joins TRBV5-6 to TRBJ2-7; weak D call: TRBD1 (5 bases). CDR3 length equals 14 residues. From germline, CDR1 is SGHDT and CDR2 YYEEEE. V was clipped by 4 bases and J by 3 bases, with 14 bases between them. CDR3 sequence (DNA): TGTGCCAGCAGCGCTGTAGGGGAAGGCTACGAGCAGTACTTC. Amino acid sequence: CASSAVGEGYEQYF.

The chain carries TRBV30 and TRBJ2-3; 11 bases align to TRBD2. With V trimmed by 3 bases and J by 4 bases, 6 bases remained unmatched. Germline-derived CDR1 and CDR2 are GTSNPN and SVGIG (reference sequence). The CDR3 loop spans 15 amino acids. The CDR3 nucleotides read TGTGCCTGGAGCCCAGGGACTAGCGGACCAGATACGCAGTATTTT. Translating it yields CAWSPGTSGPDTQYF.

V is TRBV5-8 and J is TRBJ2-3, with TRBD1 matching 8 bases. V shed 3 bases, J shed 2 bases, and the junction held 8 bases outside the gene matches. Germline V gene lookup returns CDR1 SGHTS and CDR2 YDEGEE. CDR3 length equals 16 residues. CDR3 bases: TGTGCCAGCAGCTCCGGACAGGGCCTCCTCACAGATACGCAGTATTTT. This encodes CASSSGQGLLTDTQYF.

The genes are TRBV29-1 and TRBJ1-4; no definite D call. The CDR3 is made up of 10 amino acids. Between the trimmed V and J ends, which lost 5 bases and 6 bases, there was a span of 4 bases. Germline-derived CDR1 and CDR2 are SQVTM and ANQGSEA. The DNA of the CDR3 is TGCAGCGTTTGGGATGAAAAACTGTTTTTT. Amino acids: CSVWDEKLFF.

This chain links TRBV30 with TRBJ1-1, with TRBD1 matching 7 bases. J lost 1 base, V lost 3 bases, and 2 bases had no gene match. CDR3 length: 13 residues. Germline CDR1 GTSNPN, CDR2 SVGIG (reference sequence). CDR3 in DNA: TGTGCCTGGAGCAGGACAGGGAACACTGAAGCTTTCTTT. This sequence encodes CAWSRTGNTEAFF. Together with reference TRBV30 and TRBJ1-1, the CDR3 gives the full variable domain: SQTIHQWPATLVQPVGSPLSLECTVEGTSNPNLYWYRQAAGRGLQLLFYSVGIGQISSEVPQNLSASRPQDRQFILSSKKLLLSDSGFYLCAWSRTGNTEAFFGQGTRLTVV.

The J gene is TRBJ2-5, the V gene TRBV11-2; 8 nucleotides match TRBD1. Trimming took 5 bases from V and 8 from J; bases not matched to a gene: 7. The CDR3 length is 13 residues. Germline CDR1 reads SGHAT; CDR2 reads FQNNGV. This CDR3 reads CASSLGTGQTQYF. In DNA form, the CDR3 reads TGTGCCAGCAGCCTCGGGACAGGCCAAACCCAGTACTTC.

The CDR3 bases are TGTGCCAGCAGCTTTGACGACAGGGAGGACACCGGGGAGCTGTTTTTT. It codes for CASSFDDREDTGELFF. The chain is built from TRBV7-2 and TRBJ2-2, with a tentative D call TRBD1 (7 bases). Looked up from germline, CDR1 is SGHTA and CDR2 is FQGNSA. Trimming shortened V by 3 bases and J by 3 bases, and 14 bases separated the two germline ends. CDR3 length: 16 amino acids. The full variable domain, rest sourced from reference TRBV7-2 and TRBJ2-2, is GAGVSQSPSNKVTEKGKDVELRCDPISGHTALYWYRQSLGQGLEFLIYFQGNSAPDKSGLPSDRFSAERTGGSVSTLTIQRTQQEDSAVYLCASSFDDREDTGELFFGEGSRLTVL.